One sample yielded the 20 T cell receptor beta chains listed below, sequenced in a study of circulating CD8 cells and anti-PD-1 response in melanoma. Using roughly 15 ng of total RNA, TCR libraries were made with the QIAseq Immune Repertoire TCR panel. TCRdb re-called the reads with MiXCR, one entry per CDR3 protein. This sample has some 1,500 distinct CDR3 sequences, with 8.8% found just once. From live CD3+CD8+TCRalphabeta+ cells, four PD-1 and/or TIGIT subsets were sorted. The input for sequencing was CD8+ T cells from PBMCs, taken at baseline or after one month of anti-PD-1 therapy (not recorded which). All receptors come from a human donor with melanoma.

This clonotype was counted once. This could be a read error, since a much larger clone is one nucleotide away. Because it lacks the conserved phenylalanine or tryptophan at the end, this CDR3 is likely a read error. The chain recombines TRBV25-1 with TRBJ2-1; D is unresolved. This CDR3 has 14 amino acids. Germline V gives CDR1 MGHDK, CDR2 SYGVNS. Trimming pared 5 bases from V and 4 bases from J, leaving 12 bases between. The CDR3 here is CASSFPEKYNEQFL. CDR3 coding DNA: TGTGCCAGCAGTTTCCCGGAAAAGTACAATGAGCAGTTCCTC.

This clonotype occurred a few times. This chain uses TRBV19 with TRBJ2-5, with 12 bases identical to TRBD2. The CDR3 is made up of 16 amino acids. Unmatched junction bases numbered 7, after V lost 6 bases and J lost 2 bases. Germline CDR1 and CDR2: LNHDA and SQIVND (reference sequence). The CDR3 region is CASSLTSGGTQETQYF. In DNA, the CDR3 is TGTGCCAGTAGCCTAACTAGCGGGGGGACACAAGAGACCCAGTACTTC.

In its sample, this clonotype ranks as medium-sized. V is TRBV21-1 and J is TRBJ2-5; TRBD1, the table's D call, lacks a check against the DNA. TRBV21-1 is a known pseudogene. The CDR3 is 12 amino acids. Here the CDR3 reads CASSGGDETQYF. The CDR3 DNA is TGTGCCAGCAGCGGGGGGGATGAGACCCAGTACTTC.

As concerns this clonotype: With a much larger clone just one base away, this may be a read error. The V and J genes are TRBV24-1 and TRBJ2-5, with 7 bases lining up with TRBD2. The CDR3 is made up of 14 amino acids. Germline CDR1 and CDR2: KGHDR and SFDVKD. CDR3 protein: CATSEGGDQETRYF. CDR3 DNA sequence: TGTGCCACCAGTGAGGGAGGGGATCAAGAGACCCGGTACTTC.

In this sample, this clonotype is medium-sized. The CDR3 nucleotides are TGTGCCAGCTCACCACCACCTGGGAACACTGAAGCTTTCTTT. The encoded protein is CASSPPPGNTEAFF. The chain has TRBV18 and TRBJ1-1, with D unclear. The V end lost 0 bases, the J end lost 1 base, and 6 bases lay between the germline ends. From germline, CDR1 is KGHSH and CDR2 LQKENI. CDR3 length: 14 amino acids.

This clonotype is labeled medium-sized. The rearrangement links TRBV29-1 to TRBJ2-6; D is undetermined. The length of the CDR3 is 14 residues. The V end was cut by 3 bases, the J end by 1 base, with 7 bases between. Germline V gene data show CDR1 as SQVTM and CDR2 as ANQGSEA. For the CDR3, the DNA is TGCAGCGTTGACACGGAGTCTGGGGCCAACGTCCTGACTTTC. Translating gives CSVDTESGANVLTF.

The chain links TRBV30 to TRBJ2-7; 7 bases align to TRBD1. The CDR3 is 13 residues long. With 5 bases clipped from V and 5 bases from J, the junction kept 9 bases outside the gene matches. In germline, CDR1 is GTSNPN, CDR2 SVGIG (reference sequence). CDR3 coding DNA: TGTGCCTGGGGACAGGTTTATTTAAACGAGCAGTACTTC. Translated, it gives CAWGQVYLNEQYF.

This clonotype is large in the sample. In nucleotides, the CDR3 is TGTGCCAGCAGCCCAGGGGGCGGCTACGAGCAGTACTTC. This gives the protein CASSPGGGYEQYF. The chain links TRBV27 to TRBJ2-7; 8 bases match TRBD1. Germline assignment: CDR1 MNHEY and CDR2 SMNVEV (reference sequence). V lost 6 bases, J lost 3 bases, and 4 bases stayed unmatched. The CDR3 contains 13 residues.

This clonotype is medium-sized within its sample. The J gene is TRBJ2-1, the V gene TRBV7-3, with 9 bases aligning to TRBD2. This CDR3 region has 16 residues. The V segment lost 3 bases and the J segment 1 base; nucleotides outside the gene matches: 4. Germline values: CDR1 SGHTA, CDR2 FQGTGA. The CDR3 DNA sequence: TGTGCCAGCAGCTTGATAGCGGGGGTTTCCTACAATGAGCAGTTCTTC. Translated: CASSLIAGVSYNEQFF. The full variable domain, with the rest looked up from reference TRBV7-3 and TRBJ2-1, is GAGVSQTPSNKVTEKGKYVELRCDPISGHTALYWYRQSLGQGPEFLIYFQGTGAADDSGLPNDRFFAVRPEGSVSTLKIQRTERGDSAVYLCASSLIAGVSYNEQFFGPGTRLTVL.

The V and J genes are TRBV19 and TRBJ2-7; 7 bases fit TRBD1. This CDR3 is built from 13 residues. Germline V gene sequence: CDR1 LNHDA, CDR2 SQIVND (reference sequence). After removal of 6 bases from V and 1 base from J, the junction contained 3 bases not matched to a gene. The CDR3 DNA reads TGTGCCAGTAGGACGACAGGGTCCTACGAGCAGTACTTC. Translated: CASRTTGSYEQYF.

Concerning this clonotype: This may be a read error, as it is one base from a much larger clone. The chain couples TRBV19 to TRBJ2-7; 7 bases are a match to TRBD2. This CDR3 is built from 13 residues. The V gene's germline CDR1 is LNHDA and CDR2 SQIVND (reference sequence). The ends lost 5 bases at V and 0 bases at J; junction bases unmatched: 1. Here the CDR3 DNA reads TGTGCCAGTAGTGGCGGGGGCTCCTACGAGCAGTACTTC. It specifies CASSGGGSYEQYF.

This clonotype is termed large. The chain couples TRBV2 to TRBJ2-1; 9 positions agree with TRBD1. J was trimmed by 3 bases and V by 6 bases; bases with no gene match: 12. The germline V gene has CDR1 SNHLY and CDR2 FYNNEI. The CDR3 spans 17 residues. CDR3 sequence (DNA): TGTGCCAGCAGCAAAGGACAGGGGCGGACATACTACAATGAGCAGTTCTTC. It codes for CASSKGQGRTYYNEQFF.

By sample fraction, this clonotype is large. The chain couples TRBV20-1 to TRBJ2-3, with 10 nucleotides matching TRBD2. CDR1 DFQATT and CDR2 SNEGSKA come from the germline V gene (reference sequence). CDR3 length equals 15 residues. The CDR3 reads CRPSERGGRADTQYF. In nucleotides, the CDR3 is TGCAGACCTTCGGAGCGGGGGGGCCGGGCAGATACGCAGTATTTT.

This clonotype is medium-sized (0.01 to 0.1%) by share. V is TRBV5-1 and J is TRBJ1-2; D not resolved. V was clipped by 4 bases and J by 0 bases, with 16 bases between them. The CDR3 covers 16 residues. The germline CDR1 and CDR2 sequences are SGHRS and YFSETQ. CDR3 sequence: CASSPGTVRPNYGYTF. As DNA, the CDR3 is TGCGCCAGCAGCCCAGGAACCGTGCGCCCTAACTATGGCTACACCTTC.

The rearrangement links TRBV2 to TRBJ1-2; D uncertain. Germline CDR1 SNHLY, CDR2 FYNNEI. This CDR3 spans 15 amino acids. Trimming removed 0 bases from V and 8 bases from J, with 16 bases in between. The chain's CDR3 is CASSEALFPLGGYTF. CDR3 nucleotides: TGTGCCAGCAGTGAAGCGCTTTTCCCGTTGGGAGGCTACACCTTC.

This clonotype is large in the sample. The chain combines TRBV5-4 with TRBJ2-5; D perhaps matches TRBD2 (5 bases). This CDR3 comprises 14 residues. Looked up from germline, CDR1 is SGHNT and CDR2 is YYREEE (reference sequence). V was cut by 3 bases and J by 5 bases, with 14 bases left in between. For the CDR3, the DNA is TGTGCCAGCAGCTCTGGACTGGACGGCGAGACCCAGTACTTC. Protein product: CASSSGLDGETQYF.

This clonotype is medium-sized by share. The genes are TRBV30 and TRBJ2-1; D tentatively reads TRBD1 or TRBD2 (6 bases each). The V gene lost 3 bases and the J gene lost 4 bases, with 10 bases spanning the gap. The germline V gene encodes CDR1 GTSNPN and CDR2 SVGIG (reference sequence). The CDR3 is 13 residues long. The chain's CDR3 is CAWSGGAYNEQFF. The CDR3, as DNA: TGTGCCTGGAGCGGGGGCGCTTACAATGAGCAGTTCTTC.

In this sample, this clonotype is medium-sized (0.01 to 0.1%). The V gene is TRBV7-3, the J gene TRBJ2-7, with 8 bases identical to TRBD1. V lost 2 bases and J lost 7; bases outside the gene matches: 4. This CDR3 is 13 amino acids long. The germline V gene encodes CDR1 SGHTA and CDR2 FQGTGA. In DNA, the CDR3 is TGTGCCAGCAGCTTACAGGGGGCTGGTGAGCAGTACTTC. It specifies CASSLQGAGEQYF.

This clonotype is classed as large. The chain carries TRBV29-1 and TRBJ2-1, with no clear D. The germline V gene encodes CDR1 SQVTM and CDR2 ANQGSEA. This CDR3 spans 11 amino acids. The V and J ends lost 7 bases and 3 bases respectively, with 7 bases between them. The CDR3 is CSAQSYNEQFF. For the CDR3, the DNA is TGCAGCGCGCAGAGCTACAATGAGCAGTTCTTC.

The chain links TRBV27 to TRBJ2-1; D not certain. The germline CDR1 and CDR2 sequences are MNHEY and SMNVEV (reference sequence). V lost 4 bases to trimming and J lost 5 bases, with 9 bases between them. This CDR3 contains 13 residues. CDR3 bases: TGTGCCAGCAGTTCCAACGTAGACAATGAGCAGTTCTTC. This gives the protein CASSSNVDNEQFF.